This T cell receptor beta chain stems from a study of OX40 agonist ivuxolimab in advanced cancers. Regarding the complete study: Ivuxolimab was a fully human IgG2 agonistic monoclonal antibody targeting the costimulatory receptor OX40 (CD134). Intravenous ivuxolimab was administered to patients every 2 weeks at six dose levels: 0.01, 0.1, 0.3, 1.5, 3 and 10 mg/kg. Of the approximately 50 patients in dose escalation, 19 had hepatocellular carcinoma, some 15 had melanoma, 9 had renal cell carcinoma and 9 had head and neck cancer. The dose-escalation cohort was 80% to 90% male with a mean age of 60 years, ranging from roughly 23 to 90. Prior anti-PD-1, anti-PD-L1 or anti-CTLA-4 therapy was permitted, and checkpoint inhibitors had been received by under 50% of dose-escalation patients. Partial responses were achieved by three dose-escalation patients, of whom one had hepatocellular carcinoma and two had cutaneous melanoma. The purpose of peripheral TCRbeta sequencing was to test whether ivuxolimab changed TCR sequence diversity and led to clonal T-cell expansion. The paper covers the monotherapy dose-escalation part of the phase I ivuxolimab trial, which included N ≈ 50 patients.

Patients with a history of autoimmune disease or receiving systemic immunosuppression were excluded from the trial. Peripheral blood for TCR sequencing was collected from all dose cohorts at baseline, on cycle 4 day 1, and on cycle 7 day 1. The samples were drawn from a first-in-human, open-label, multicenter phase I dose-escalation trial of ivuxolimab. The trial enrolled adults with locally advanced or metastatic head and neck squamous cell, hepatocellular, melanoma or renal cell carcinoma. Before TCR sequencing, CD4+ T cells and CD8+ T cells were sorted from peripheral blood as separate populations. To sequence the TCRbeta CDR3 region, genomic DNA was isolated from the sorted cells. TCRbeta CDR3 regions were sequenced using the immunoSEQ Assay. TCRdb retrieved this table from immuneACCESS and kept in-frame rearrangements only. Not all clones are present; in checked studies, unresolved V genes account for under half, and no reason is known for the remainder. The table for this sample lists about 100,000 clones; less than 95% of them were counted only once. The top ten clonotypes cover approximately 0.58% of the sample.

On this clone itself: Its antigen is not yet known. Per-base qualities were not stored, and no clone one base away is much larger.

Overall study results and their limits: After ivuxolimab, more expanded clones were found on average in CD8+ T cells than in CD4+ T cells. Partial responders in the 0.1-3.0 mg/kg groups had among the lowest normalized peripheral clonal expansion, especially among CD8+ T cells. At doses from 0.1 to 3.0 mg/kg, clonal expansion was seen in both CD4+ and CD8+ blood T cells between baseline and week 6. The antigen specificity of the clonally expanded peripheral T cells was not determined. Low levels of normalized T-cell clonal expansion were also seen in some patients who did not respond.

From the cysteine through the phenylalanine, the CDR3 covers 16 amino acids. Only the CDR3 DNA stays, 48 bases, in frame from base 1. CDR1 and CDR2 were assigned from the germline V gene as SGHTA and FQGTGA. For this chain, trimming is 1 base at the V end and 1 base at the J end, and the number of junction bases without a gene match is 4. Rearrangement joined TRBV7-3 to TRBJ2-1, with 7 bases in between that match TRBD2. Sequenced material: CD4+ or CD8+ T cells sorted from blood, taken in a trial of the OX40 agonist ivuxolimab. The receptor was isolated from an adult with an advanced solid tumor such as melanoma, head and neck, liver or kidney cancer. The CDR3 protein: CASSLKRAGSYNEQFF. The bases read TGTGCCAGCAGCTTAAAACGAGCGGGATCCTACAATGAGCAGTTCTTC.